Below, 16 T cell receptor beta chains from the same sample are listed, as sequenced in a study of OX40 agonist ivuxolimab in advanced cancers. Produced via immunoSEQ multiplex PCR; TCRdb's table is partial and in-frame only. Of around 80,000 clones in the sample, roughly 92% were seen once. The source was CD4+ or CD8+ T cells sorted from blood, collected in a trial of the OX40 agonist ivuxolimab. These receptor sequences come from an adult with an advanced solid tumor such as melanoma, head and neck, liver or kidney cancer.

The chain is built from TRBV6-4 and TRBJ2-2; D is undetermined. Looked up from germline, CDR1 is MRHNA and CDR2 is SNTAGT. The CDR3 length is 14 residues. Trimming took 5 bases from V and 5 from J, leaving 12 bases between them. The CDR3 sequence: CASSLGFETGELFF. CDR3 in DNA: TGTGCCAGCAGTCTGGGATTCGAGACCGGGGAGCTGTTTTTT.

The chain has TRBV6-1 and TRBJ1-2, with D perhaps matching TRBD1 (5 bases). This CDR3 is 12 amino acids long. CDR1 and CDR2 from the germline V gene are MNHNS and SASEGT. The V end lost 5 bases, the J end lost 8 bases, and 12 bases lay between the germline ends. DNA of the CDR3: TGTGCCAGCAGTCGGGAGGGGATCGGCTACACCTTC. Amino acid sequence: CASSREGIGYTF.

This chain uses TRBV14 with TRBJ2-7, with D possibly being TRBD2 (5 bases). CDR3 size: 15 residues. Germline V gene sequence: CDR1 SGHDN, CDR2 FVKESK. V lost 1 base and J 0 bases, leaving 10 bases between the germline ends. The DNA of the CDR3 is TGTGCCAGCAGCCAAGCTAAGCGGAACTCCTACGAGCAGTACTTC. It codes for CASSQAKRNSYEQYF.

The V gene is TRBV5-1, the J gene TRBJ1-5; D is ambiguous. CDR3 length equals 14 residues. Germline V lookup: CDR1 SGHRS, CDR2 YFSETQ. With 0 bases removed from V and 3 bases from J, the gap between germline ends came to 7 bases. The CDR3 protein is CASSLEANNQPQHF. In nucleotides, the CDR3 is TGCGCCAGCAGCTTGGAGGCGAACAATCAGCCCCAGCATTTT.

This clone occurred once. The V call is TRBV27, the J call TRBJ1-6, with 10 positions matching TRBD1. CDR1 and CDR2 from the germline V gene are MNHEY and SMNVEV (reference sequence). CDR3 length: 13 amino acids. V was pared by 6 bases and J by 9 bases, with 2 bases of the junction left unmatched. For the CDR3, the DNA is TGTGCCAGCAGGGGACAGGGGTTTTCACCCCTCCACTTT. Residues: CASRGQGFSPLHF.

This rearrangement joins TRBV5-1 to TRBJ2-7, with 10 nucleotides matching TRBD2. Trimming at V came to 0 bases and at J to 3 bases, leaving 6 bases not matched to a gene. The CDR3 consists of 16 residues. Germline loops: CDR1 SGHRS, CDR2 YFSETQ. CDR3 amino acids: CASSLALAGAVYEQYF. In nucleotides, the CDR3 is TGCGCCAGCAGCTTGGCGCTAGCGGGGGCCGTCTACGAGCAGTACTTC. Full variable domain (remainder filled in from reference TRBV5-1 and TRBJ2-7): KAGVTQTPRYLIKTRGQQVTLSCSPISGHRSVSWYQQTPGQGLQFLFEYFSETQRNKGNFPGRFSGRQFSNSRSEMNVSTLELGDSALYLCASSLALAGAVYEQYFGPGTRLTVT.

The J gene is TRBJ1-4, the V gene TRBV9; D remains ambiguous. The CDR3 spans 14 residues. Per germline, CDR1 SGDLS and CDR2 YYNGEE. V was shortened by 2 bases and J by 8 bases, with 13 bases between the two germline ends. CDR3 nucleotide sequence: TGTGCCAGCAGCGTCGGGGTCGGGAGGGAAAAACTGTTTTTT. As protein: CASSVGVGREKLFF.

This rearrangement joins TRBV11-2 to TRBJ2-7; D is unclear. The germline gives CDR1 SGHAT, CDR2 FQNNGV. This CDR3 is 15 amino acids long. V lost 4 bases and J 1 base, leaving 14 bases between the germline ends. CDR3 bases: TGTGCCAGCAGCTCCCCAGGCTTGAGGTCCTACGAGCAGTACTTC. Translated: CASSSPGLRSYEQYF.

This chain uses TRBV6-6 with TRBJ2-2, with D perhaps TRBD1 or TRBD2 (7 bases each). V shed 5 bases and J shed 6 bases, with 16 bases lying between them. CDR3 size: 15 residues. CDR1 MNHNY and CDR2 SVGAGI come from the germline V gene (reference sequence). The CDR3 DNA follows: TGTGCCAGCAGTACTAGCGACAGGGCCCCCGGGGAGCTGTTTTTT. It yields the protein CASSTSDRAPGELFF.

The J gene is TRBJ2-5, the V gene TRBV5-1; TRBD1 matches 7 bases. Germline V CDR1 and CDR2: SGHRS, YFSETQ. Unmatched junction bases numbered 1, after V lost 4 bases and J lost 4 bases. The CDR3 totals 12 residues. As DNA, the CDR3 is TGCGCCAGCAGCGGGGACAGAGAGACCCAGTACTTC. Encoded protein: CASSGDRETQYF.

This CDR3 reads CASSPLAGVTFF. The CDR3 DNA follows: TGTGCCAGCAGTCCGCTAGCGGGAGTTACGTTCTTC. J is TRBJ2-1 and V is TRBV28; the match to TRBD2 covers 10 bases. Trimming removed 5 bases from V and 15 bases from J; junction bases left unmatched: 7. Germline V gives CDR1 MDHEN, CDR2 SYDVKM. The CDR3 is 12 amino acids.

The rearrangement links TRBV7-6 to TRBJ2-7; D is unclear. The germline V and J ends were trimmed by 1 base and 0 bases, with 13 bases remaining between them. This CDR3 has 16 amino acids. In germline, CDR1 is SGHVS, CDR2 FNYEAQ. This chain's CDR3 is CASSLELPGASYEQYF. DNA for the CDR3: TGTGCCAGCAGCTTAGAATTGCCAGGCGCCTCCTACGAGCAGTACTTC.

The chain is built from TRBV30 and TRBJ2-3, with TRBD1 matching 10 bases. Germline V lookup: CDR1 GTSNPN, CDR2 SVGIG (reference sequence). The V gene end was trimmed by 3 bases and the J gene end by 1 base; junction bases not matched to a gene: 4. The CDR3 has 15 residues. The CDR3 is CAWRGQGYGTDTQYF. DNA of the CDR3: TGTGCCTGGAGGGGACAGGGGTACGGCACAGATACGCAGTATTTT.

Only one count was recorded for this clone. V usage is TRBV6-1 and J usage is TRBJ1-2, with a weak D call TRBD1 (6 bases). Germline V gives CDR1 MNHNS, CDR2 SASEGT. The CDR3 covers 14 residues. V lost 1 base to trimming and J lost 2 bases, with 8 bases between them. The CDR3 is CASSEEGGNYGYTF. The CDR3 DNA is TGTGCCAGCAGTGAAGAGGGGGGGAACTATGGCTACACCTTC.

V and J are TRBV5-1 and TRBJ2-1; TRBD2 matches 13 bases. CDR3 length: 15 residues. The J segment lost 7 bases and the V segment lost 2 bases, leaving 3 bases of the junction unmatched. Germline assignment: CDR1 SGHRS and CDR2 YFSETQ. CDR3 residues: CASSFGLAGANEQFF. CDR3 sequence (DNA): TGCGCCAGCAGCTTCGGACTAGCGGGAGCAAATGAGCAGTTCTTC.

The chain links TRBV4-1 to TRBJ1-1; 8 positions match TRBD1. The CDR3 contains 17 residues. Per germline, CDR1 MGHRA and CDR2 YSYEKL. V lost 4 bases and J lost 0; bases outside the gene matches: 10. The CDR3 region is CASSPGGAGGLNTEAFF. CDR3 sequence (DNA): TGCGCCAGCAGCCCTGGTGGGGCAGGGGGCCTGAACACTGAAGCTTTCTTT.